This is a list of T cell receptor beta chains from one sample in a study of T-cell memory formation after mild COVID-19. TCRdb itself ran the 5' RACE reads through MiXCR, one entry per CDR3 protein. The sample has more than 450,000 distinct CDR3 sequences, over 15% seen once. What was sequenced was PBMCs or a T cell subset sorted from them (not recorded which). The origin of the receptors is an adult woman who had mild COVID-19 (a few samples of this study predate the infection). Cell type and time point are not known. CDR3s include the opening cysteine and the closing phenylalanine or tryptophan. Fields, in order: clone size, D gene, J gene, V gene, CDR3 protein, CDR3 DNA. A D gene is named only where the DNA matches it firmly. Size is stated for part of the rows, as once, few or many counts, or as a class when the clone is expanded.

NA TRBD2 TRBJ2-1 TRBV5-1 CASSLVPSGGLLQFF TGCGCCAGCAGCTTGGTGCCTAGCGGGGGGCTCCTCCAGTTCTTC
many TRBD2 TRBJ2-1 TRBV11-2 CASSLGGLAGSRVYNEQFF TGTGCCAGCAGCTTAGGGGGACTAGCGGGATCGAGGGTCTACAATGAGCAGTTCTTC
NA TRBD2 TRBJ2-1 TRBV7-2 CASSSWTSDNEQFF TGTGCCAGCAGCTCCTGGACTAGCGACAATGAGCAGTTCTTC
few NA TRBJ2-5 TRBV5-1 CASSLTAGLRETQYF TGCGCCAGCAGCTTGACGGCGGGTCTCAGGGAGACCCAGTACTTC
once TRBD2 TRBJ2-5 TRBV12-3/TRBV12-4 CASSFGALAGGFQETQYF TGTGCCAGCAGTTTCGGTGCCCTAGCGGGGGGCTTCCAAGAGACCCAGTACTTC
many TRBD1 TRBJ2-7 TRBV29-1 CSVGIGQGGDEQYF TGCAGCGTTGGAATAGGACAGGGTGGGGACGAGCAGTACTTC
NA NA TRBJ2-3 TRBV11-1 CASSSHTAVPDTQYF TGTGCCAGCAGCTCACATACAGCGGTCCCAGATACGCAGTATTTT
few NA TRBJ1-1 TRBV7-9 CVSSLGETANTEAFF TGTGTCAGCAGCTTAGGGGAGACAGCGAACACTGAAGCTTTCTTT
NA TRBD2 TRBJ2-1 TRBV7-9 CASSPSTLAGTRITSEQFF TGTGCCAGCAGTCCATCAACTCTGGCCGGGACTAGAATAACGAGTGAGCAGTTCTTC
few TRBD1 TRBJ2-6 TRBV5-5 CASSLAGQGAVSGANVLTF TGTGCCAGCAGCTTGGCCGGGCAGGGGGCTGTCTCTGGGGCCAACGTCCTGACTTTC
NA TRBD2 TRBJ2-3 TRBV4-3 CASSQAAGEGTDTQYF TGCGCCAGCAGCCAAGCAGCGGGAGAAGGCACAGATACGCAGTATTTT
NA TRBD2 TRBJ2-3 TRBV6-5 CASSYGAGGDTDTQYF TGTGCCAGCAGTTACGGGGCGGGGGGGGACACAGATACGCAGTATTTT
few NA TRBJ2-3 TRBV6-5 CASSYSGRGDTQYF TGTGCCAGCAGTTACTCGGGGAGGGGGGATACGCAGTATTTT
few TRBD1 TRBJ2-3 TRBV4-1 CASSRGLAPSSSTDTQYF TGCGCCAGCAGCAGGGGGCTAGCCCCCTCCTCTAGCACAGATACGCAGTATTTT
few NA TRBJ2-4 TRBV19 CASSRREGKNIQYF TGTGCCAGTAGTAGGAGAGAAGGCAAAAACATTCAGTACTTC
few TRBD1 TRBJ2-3 TRBV3-1 CASSQGPTGGPADTQYF TGTGCCAGCAGCCAAGGGCCGACAGGGGGCCCAGCAGATACGCAGTATTTT
NA NA TRBJ2-3 TRBV6-1 CVIAASTDTQYF TGCGTAATAGCGGCTAGCACAGATACGCAGTATTTT
few NA TRBJ1-5 TRBV5-1 CASSLGDPSNQPQHF TGCGCCAGCAGCTTGGGTGATCCCAGCAATCAGCCCCAGCATTTT
NA TRBD2 TRBJ2-7 TRBV20-1 CSARAPRGVSGEQYF TGCAGTGCTAGAGCCCCTCGGGGGGTCTCAGGCGAGCAGTACTTC
few NA TRBJ1-6 TRBV4-3 CASSLQAGYSPLHF TGCGCCAGCAGCCTACAGGCGGGTTACTCACCCCTCCACTTT
few NA TRBJ2-5 TRBV20-1 CSAPNSGDPVETQYF TGCAGTGCTCCCAACTCAGGGGACCCGGTAGAGACCCAGTACTTC
once NA TRBJ2-7 TRBV7-6 CASSLSGVHEQYF TGTGCCAGCAGCTTATCAGGGGTCCACGAGCAGTACTTC
few TRBD1 TRBJ2-2 TRBV9 CASSVALDRATGELFF TGTGCCAGCAGCGTAGCCCTAGACAGGGCTACCGGGGAGCTGTTTTTT
few NA TRBJ1-1 TRBV7-9 CASSLAAGLAEAFF TGTGCCAGCAGCTTAGCGGCAGGGTTGGCTGAAGCTTTCTTT
few NA TRBJ1-2 TRBV7-9 CASSLREIGYTF TGTGCCAGCAGCCTCAGGGAAATAGGCTACACCTTC
once TRBD1 TRBJ1-2 TRBV29-1 CSVEGTGNGYTF TGCAGCGTTGAAGGGACAGGGAATGGCTACACCTTC
many TRBD2 TRBJ2-7 TRBV3-1 CASRLAGKDEQYF TGTGCCAGCAGACTAGCGGGAAAGGATGAGCAGTACTTC
NA TRBD1 TRBJ2-1 TRBV24-1 CATSLDRGRLNEQFF TGTGCCACCAGTCTTGACAGGGGGCGGCTCAATGAGCAGTTCTTC
NA TRBD1 TRBJ2-7 TRBV5-1 CASTTGGEYEQYF TGCGCCAGCACCACAGGGGGCGAATACGAGCAGTACTTC
many NA TRBJ1-1 TRBV7-2 CASSLQGLYTEAFF TGTGCCAGCAGCTTACAGGGTCTATACACTGAAGCTTTCTTT
NA NA TRBJ1-1 TRBV6-5 CASTAGTLNTEAFF TGTGCCAGCACCGCCGGGACACTGAACACTGAAGCTTTCTTT
NA NA TRBJ2-2 TRBV6-2/TRBV6-3 CASSYGGNTGELFF TGTGCCAGCAGTTACGGCGGTAACACCGGGGAGCTGTTTTTT
few NA TRBJ2-2 TRBV7-2 CASSLVAAGELFF TGTGCCAGCAGCTTAGTGGCGGCCGGGGAGCTGTTTTTT
few TRBD1 TRBJ2-1 TRBV11-2 CASSLPGQALYNEQFF TGTGCCAGCAGCCTCCCGGGACAGGCACTATACAATGAGCAGTTCTTC
NA TRBD1 TRBJ2-1 TRBV7-6 CASSLGPDRGRIGEQFF TGTGCCAGCAGCTTAGGCCCCGACAGGGGGCGCATCGGTGAGCAGTTCTTC
few NA TRBJ1-5 TRBV6-2/TRBV6-3 CASSRGGGRHQPQHF TGTGCCAGCAGCCGGGGAGGCGGGAGGCATCAGCCCCAGCATTTT
NA TRBD2 TRBJ2-1 TRBV7-2 CASTSNPGLASNEQFF TGTGCCAGCACCTCCAATCCGGGACTAGCGAGTAATGAGCAGTTCTTC
few NA TRBJ2-2 TRBV9 CASSLRLGGPTPGELFF TGTGCCAGCAGCTTACGACTAGGAGGCCCGACCCCCGGGGAGCTGTTTTTT
few NA TRBJ2-1 TRBV12-3/TRBV12-4 CASSFSRVYNEQFF TGTGCCAGCAGTTTTTCGAGAGTCTACAATGAGCAGTTCTTC
few TRBD2 TRBJ2-3 TRBV11-1 CASSLRRGTTSTDTQYF TGTGCCAGCAGCTTACGGCGAGGGACTACTAGCACAGATACGCAGTATTTT
few NA TRBJ2-2 TRBV7-9 CASSSGYYGTGELFF TGTGCCAGCAGCTCAGGGTACTACGGCACCGGGGAGCTGTTTTTT
NA NA TRBJ2-3 TRBV27 CASSLRGSDTQYF TGTGCCAGCAGTCTACGGGGTTCAGATACGCAGTATTTT